Sequencing of this T cell receptor (beta chain) was carried out in a study of tumor-infiltrating lymphocytes in primary liver carcinoma. Findings and caveats of the study: Tumor-adjacent and tumor-blood pairs shared a smaller degree of overlap than tumor region pairs.

For this clonotype: Its antigen remains unknown. Its ends do not fully match the called genes, so a read error is possible.

CDR1 is SGHAT, CDR2 FQNNGV, per germline. This CDR3 region has 15 residues. Total RNA and DNA came together from 20-30 mg of bulk tissue without cell sorting. The patients had histopathologically diagnosed primary liver carcinoma, and their disease was treated by surgical resection. The investigators made TCR beta cDNA from roughly 0.55 ug total RNA, using a constant-region primer. Three nested multiplex PCR rounds, a slightly modified ARM-PCR, produced the libraries for TCR beta. Use of TRBV1-TRBV30 forward primers with a C-beta reverse primer characterized the first two PCR rounds, which lasted approximately 11 cycles each. Each CDR3 protein gets one entry after TCRdb re-called the multiplex PCR reads with MiXCR. The sample contains under 130,000 distinct CDR3 sequences, about four fifths of which appear only once.

The TCR was taken from a man aged 40-55 years with primary liver carcinoma and hepatitis B virus infection. J is TRBJ2-4 and V is TRBV11-2; no definite D call. Sequenced material: liver tumor tissue from sampling region 3. Subset in this sample: tumor region T3, left-lateral pole. The CDR3 region is CASTTSAVAKNFQYF. The CDR3 region has the DNA TGTGCCAGCACCACTTCGGCTGTAGCCAAAAACTTTCAGTATTTC.